The 15 T cell receptor beta chains reported below all come from one sample, sequenced in a study of liver allograft versus peripheral blood T cells. Overall study: Transplanted livers held T cell receptor repertoires, and these were compared with repertoires in recipients' peripheral blood.

Using its own MiXCR run on the reads, TCRdb lists one record per CDR3 protein. Of 7,000 to 9,500 distinct CDR3 sequences in the sample, 15% to 20% are singletons; the top ten hold 4.6%. These receptors all stem from a human patient who had a liver transplant. Some of the T cells may derive from the graft donor.

This clonotype was observed at least ten times. The chain couples TRBV25-1 to TRBJ2-1, with 8 bases aligning to TRBD2. The CDR3 runs 15 residues. CDR1 is MGHDK, CDR2 SYGVNS, per germline. Unmatched junction bases numbered 10, after V lost 7 bases and J lost 5 bases. The CDR3: CASTSSPGGDNEQFF. CDR3 DNA: TGTGCCAGCACCTCCTCACCGGGAGGGGACAATGAGCAGTTCTTC.

The rearrangement joins TRBV24-1 to TRBJ1-1; D might be TRBD1 (5 bases). This CDR3 region has 12 residues. V was pared by 7 bases and J by 9 bases, with 14 bases between. CDR1 and CDR2 from the germline V gene are KGHDR and SFDVKD. CDR3 amino acids: CATRGSQGQAFF. CDR3 sequence (DNA): TGTGCCACCAGAGGGAGCCAGGGTCAAGCTTTCTTT.

In its sample, this clonotype is medium-sized. V gene TRBV6-6 combines with J gene TRBJ1-1, with TRBD1 matching over 9 bases. The V segment lost 10 bases and the J segment 1 base; nucleotides outside the gene matches: 7. The CDR3 runs 14 residues. The germline V gene has CDR1 MNHNY and CDR2 SVGAGI (reference sequence). The CDR3: CATRTGERNTEAFF. CDR3 DNA sequence: TGTGCCACTCGGACAGGGGAGAGGAACACTGAAGCTTTCTTT.

Concerning this clonotype: A much larger clone differs from this one at a single base, so this may be a read error. The V gene is TRBV20-1, the J gene TRBJ2-4, with TRBD1 as a possible D gene (6 bases). The CDR3 extends over 13 amino acids. Germline CDR1 DFQATT, CDR2 SNEGSKA (reference sequence). With 7 bases removed from V and 4 bases from J, the gap between germline ends came to 14 bases. The CDR3 loop is CSVGWTAKNIQYF. DNA of the CDR3: TGCAGTGTGGGCTGGACAGCTAAAAACATTCAGTACTTC.

Within the sample, this clonotype is medium-sized. This chain joins TRBV28 and TRBJ1-5, with D uncertain. CDR3 length equals 11 residues. V lost 6 bases and J 10 bases, leaving 10 bases between the germline ends. CDR1 and CDR2 from the germline V gene are MDHEN and SYDVKM. Written as DNA, the CDR3 is TGTGCCAGCAGCCCCCTCGGACCCCAGCATTTT. Protein: CASSPLGPQHF.

This clonotype has just a few counts. The chain is built from TRBV9 and TRBJ2-5, with 9 bases that match TRBD2. The germline CDR1 and CDR2 sequences are SGDLS and YYNGEE. V shed 0 bases, J shed 1 base, and the junction held 4 bases outside the gene matches. This CDR3 contains 16 residues. CDR3 sequence: CASSVGSGGIQETQYF. The CDR3 nucleotides read TGTGCCAGCAGCGTAGGTAGCGGGGGAATCCAAGAGACCCAGTACTTC.

This clonotype was counted many times. The chain joins TRBV28 to TRBJ2-7; D tentatively reads TRBD1 or TRBD2 (5 bases each). Germline CDR1 MDHEN, CDR2 SYDVKM. This CDR3 spans 14 amino acids. With 5 bases removed from V and 3 bases from J, the gap between germline ends came to 14 bases. In nucleotides, the CDR3 is TGTGCCAGCAGTGGCCTCGGGGCGGACTACGAGCAGTACTTC. It encodes CASSGLGADYEQYF.

This clonotype was seen only a few times. The gene calls are TRBV20-1 and TRBJ2-3; D may be TRBD1 (6 bases). Germline-derived CDR1 and CDR2 are DFQATT and SNEGSKA (reference sequence). The V end was cut by 6 bases, the J end by 2 bases, with 12 bases between. The CDR3 runs to 13 residues. The CDR3 reads CSADSGITDTQYF. CDR3 coding DNA: TGCAGTGCGGACAGTGGAATCACAGATACGCAGTATTTT.

The chain joins TRBV9 to TRBJ2-3, with 7 bases matching TRBD2. After removal of 0 bases from V and 3 bases from J, the junction contained 7 bases not matched to a gene. The CDR3 runs 16 residues. Germline V gene lookup returns CDR1 SGDLS and CDR2 YYNGEE. The CDR3 here is CASSVEPAGWTDTQYF. The CDR3 nucleotides read TGTGCCAGCAGCGTAGAACCAGCGGGGTGGACAGATACGCAGTATTTT.

In its sample, this clonotype was seen many times. This rearrangement joins TRBV12-3 or TRBV12-4 to TRBJ2-2; D might be TRBD2 (5 bases). V lost 3 bases and J lost 3, with 11 bases in between. The CDR3 has 15 amino acids. CDR3 loop: CASSFSWRDTGELFF. The CDR3 DNA reads TGTGCCAGCAGTTTCTCCTGGCGGGACACCGGGGAGCTGTTTTTT.

This clonotype is judged medium-sized. The V gene is TRBV18, the J gene TRBJ2-7; TRBD1 or TRBD2 may be the D gene (5 bases each). This CDR3 has 14 amino acids. Trimming took off 6 bases at V and 0 bases at J, with 12 bases between the two ends. CDR1 is KGHSH and CDR2 is LQKENI in the germline V gene. CDR3 in amino acids: CASSRDAFSYEQYF. The CDR3, as DNA: TGTGCCAGCTCCCGGGACGCCTTCTCCTACGAGCAGTACTTC.

The chain is built from TRBV13 and TRBJ1-1; D unresolved. Germline assignment: CDR1 PRHDT and CDR2 FYEKMQ (reference sequence). V was clipped by 2 bases and J by 1 base, with 11 bases between them. This CDR3 has 15 residues. DNA of the CDR3: TGTGCCAGCAGCTTACCAGAACGGGGGAACACTGAAGCTTTCTTT. The encoded protein is CASSLPERGNTEAFF.

This chain uses TRBV7-2 with TRBJ1-6; no firm D call. The CDR3 runs 14 residues. Germline V lookup: CDR1 SGHTA, CDR2 FQGNSA. Trimming left V 2 bases short and J 6 bases short, with 8 bases between. CDR3 bases: TGTGCCAGCAGCTTAAATCCGGGTAATTCACCCCTCCACTTT. This encodes CASSLNPGNSPLHF.

This clonotype was seen ten or more times. The chain uses TRBV5-6 and TRBJ2-7, with D maybe TRBD2 (6 bases). Germline V gives CDR1 SGHDT, CDR2 YYEEEE. V lost 3 bases and J lost 12, with 16 bases in between. The CDR3 spans 12 residues. The CDR3 reads CASSSSGGIGYF. The DNA of the CDR3 is TGTGCCAGCAGCTCCTCCGGCGGGATAGGGTACTTC.

This rearrangement joins TRBV9 to TRBJ1-2; 10 bases agree with TRBD1. The V gene end was trimmed by 0 bases and the J gene end by 1 base; junction bases not matched to a gene: 0. CDR3 size: 15 residues. Per germline, CDR1 SGDLS and CDR2 YYNGEE. The CDR3 sequence: CASSVGTGGNYGYTF. The CDR3 coding sequence is TGTGCCAGCAGCGTAGGGACAGGGGGTAACTATGGCTACACCTTC.